This T cell receptor beta chain comes out of a study of cytomegalovirus exposure and HLA in healthy donors. The junction had 7 bases not matched to a gene; V was cut back by 5 bases and J by 8 bases. The CDR3 runs to 15 residues. The V gene's germline CDR1 is MNHNS and CDR2 SASEGT. Primers included in the PCR were 60 Vbeta and 13 Jbeta primers. Here immunoSEQ multiplex PCR was the method, and the copy in TCRdb shows in-frame clones only, minus some. Of 150,000 or so clones detected, roughly 80% appear once; the ten largest clones hold about 1.7%. This chain joins TRBV6-1 and TRBJ2-1; 12 bases line up with TRBD2. The origin of this receptor is a female donor in good health and CMV-seronegative. The material sequenced was PBMCs. In DNA, the CDR3 is TGTGCCAGCAGTTTGGCTAGCGGGGGGGCAGATGAGCAGTTCTTC. Translated, it gives CASSLASGGADEQFF.